This T cell receptor (beta chain) was captured by sequencing in a study of long-term antiretroviral therapy in people with HIV. Germline V gene sequence: CDR1 MDHEN, CDR2 SYDVKM. V shed 2 bases and J shed 5 bases, with 3 bases lying between them. This CDR3 spans 11 amino acids. Version v3.0 of the immunoSEQ assay was performed at survey level. Measured with immunoSEQ multiplex PCR; TCRdb has only the in-frame clones, and not every one. Here the sample spans roughly 42,000 clones, around nine tenths being singletons. No fewer than two post-ART and no fewer than one pre-ART PBMC samples existed for each donor.

The receptor comes from a woman in her 50s with HIV. The chain employs TRBV28 and TRBJ2-5; D not resolved. The source material was unsorted PBMCs, sampled 0.1 years before starting antiretroviral therapy. CDR3 residues: CASSLGETQYF. DNA of the CDR3: TGTGCCAGCAGTTTAGGCGAGACCCAGTACTTC.